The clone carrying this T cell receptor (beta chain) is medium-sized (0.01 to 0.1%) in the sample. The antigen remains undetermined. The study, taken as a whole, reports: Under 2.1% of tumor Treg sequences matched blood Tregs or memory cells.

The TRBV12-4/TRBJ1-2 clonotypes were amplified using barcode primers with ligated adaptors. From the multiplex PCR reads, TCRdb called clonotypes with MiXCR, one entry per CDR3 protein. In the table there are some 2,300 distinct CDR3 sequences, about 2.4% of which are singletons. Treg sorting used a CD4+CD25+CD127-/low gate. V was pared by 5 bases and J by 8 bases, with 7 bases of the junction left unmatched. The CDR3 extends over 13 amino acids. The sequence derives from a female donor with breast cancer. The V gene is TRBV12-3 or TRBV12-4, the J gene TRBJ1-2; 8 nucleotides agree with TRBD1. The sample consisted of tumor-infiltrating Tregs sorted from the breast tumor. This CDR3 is CASSPTGESGYTF. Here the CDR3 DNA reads TGTGCCAGCAGTCCGACAGGGGAGAGCGGCTACACCTTC.